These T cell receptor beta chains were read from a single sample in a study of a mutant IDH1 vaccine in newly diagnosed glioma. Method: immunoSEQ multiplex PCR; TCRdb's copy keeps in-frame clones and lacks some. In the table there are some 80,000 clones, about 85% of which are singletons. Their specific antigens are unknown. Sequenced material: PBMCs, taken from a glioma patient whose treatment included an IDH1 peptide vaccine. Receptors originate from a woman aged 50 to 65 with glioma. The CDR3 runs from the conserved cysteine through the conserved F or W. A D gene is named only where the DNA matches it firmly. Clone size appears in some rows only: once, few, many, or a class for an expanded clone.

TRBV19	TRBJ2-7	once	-	CASSIDGETYEQYF	TGTGCCAGTAGTATAGACGGGGAGACCTACGAGCAGTACTTC
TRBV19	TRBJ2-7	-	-	CASSFQAGISEQYF	TGTGCCAGTAGTTTCCAGGCAGGGATAAGCGAGCAGTACTTC
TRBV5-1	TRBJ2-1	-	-	CASSFSTGEQFF	TGCGCCAGCAGCTTTAGCACGGGTGAGCAGTTCTTC
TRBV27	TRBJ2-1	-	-	CASSRRRDGNEQFF	TGTGCCAGCAGCCGGAGACGTGATGGCAATGAGCAGTTCTTC
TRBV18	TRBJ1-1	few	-	CASSPGDLNTEAFF	TGTGCCAGCTCACCAGGGGACCTGAACACTGAAGCTTTCTTT
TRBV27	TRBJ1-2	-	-	CASSLSSLTNYGYTF	TGTGCCAGCAGTTTATCCTCTCTGACTAACTATGGCTACACCTTC
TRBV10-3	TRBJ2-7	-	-	CAISSVEGHGAYEQYF	TGTGCCATCAGTTCAGTCGAGGGACACGGGGCCTACGAGCAGTACTTC
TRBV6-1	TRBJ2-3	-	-	CASSEPLVPDTQYF	TGTGCCAGCAGTGAGCCTCTAGTCCCAGATACGCAGTATTTT
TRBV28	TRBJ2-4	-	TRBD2	CASSLGLAGGNIQYF	TGTGCCAGCAGTTTGGGGCTAGCGGGGGGAAACATTCAGTACTTC
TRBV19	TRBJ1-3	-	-	CASSIEGISSGNTIYF	TGTGCCAGTAGTATAGAGGGGATCTCCTCTGGAAACACCATATATTTT
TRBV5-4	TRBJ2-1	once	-	CASSSPQGEQFF	TGTGCCAGCAGCTCCCCGCAGGGTGAGCAGTTCTTC
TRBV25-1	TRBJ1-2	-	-	CASIEMEGAQLTYYGYTF	TGTGCCAGCATCGAGATGGAAGGGGCCCAACTTACATACTATGGCTACACCTTC
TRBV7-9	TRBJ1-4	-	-	CASSLIGADEKLFF	TGTGCCAGCAGCTTAATAGGGGCAGACGAAAAACTGTTTTTT
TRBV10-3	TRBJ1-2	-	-	CAISVKDGYGYTF	TGTGCCATCAGTGTAAAGGACGGCTATGGCTACACCTTC
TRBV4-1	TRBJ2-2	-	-	CASTRSTGPLDAGELFF	TGCGCCAGCACCCGGTCGACCGGACCTTTGGACGCCGGGGAGCTGTTTTTT
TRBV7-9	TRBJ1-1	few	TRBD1	CASSPDRGVRTEAFF	TGTGCCAGCAGCCCGGACAGGGGGGTGAGGACTGAAGCTTTCTTT
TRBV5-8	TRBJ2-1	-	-	CASSFYGSVNEQFF	TGTGCCAGCAGCTTTTATGGGAGCGTCAATGAGCAGTTCTTC
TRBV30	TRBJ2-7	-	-	CAWNRDTSSYEQYF	TGTGCCTGGAACCGGGACACTAGCTCCTACGAGCAGTACTTC
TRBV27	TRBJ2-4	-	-	CASSWGSSGNIQYF	TGTGCCAGCAGTTGGGGTAGTAGTGGGAACATTCAGTACTTC
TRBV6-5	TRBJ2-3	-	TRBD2	CASSYTSGTDTQYF	TGTGCCAGCAGTTACACTAGCGGCACAGATACGCAGTATTTT
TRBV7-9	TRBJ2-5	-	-	CASRHTREGDRAAQETQYF	TGTGCCAGCAGACACACACGGGAGGGGGACAGGGCGGCCCAAGAGACCCAGTACTTC
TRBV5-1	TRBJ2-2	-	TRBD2	CASNPGLAGGGELFF	TGCGCCAGCAACCCGGGACTAGCGGGAGGAGGGGAGCTGTTTTTT
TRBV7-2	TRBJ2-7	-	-	CASSFVRSSGGIWGEQYF	TGTGCCAGCAGCTTCGTCAGGTCAAGCGGAGGGATTTGGGGCGAGCAGTACTTC
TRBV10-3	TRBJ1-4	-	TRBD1	CAISTPGQGNEKLFF	TGTGCCATCAGTACGCCGGGACAGGGTAATGAAAAACTGTTTTTT
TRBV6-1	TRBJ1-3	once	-	CASTSPDRGNTIYF	TGTGCCAGCACCTCCCCCGACAGGGGAAACACCATATATTTT
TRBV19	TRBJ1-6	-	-	CASSTAPGWRYNSPLHF	TGTGCCAGTAGTACCGCACCCGGCTGGCGTTATAATTCACCCCTCCACTTT
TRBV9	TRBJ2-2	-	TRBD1	CASSVGGTGATGELFF	TGTGCCAGCAGCGTAGGAGGGACAGGGGCCACCGGGGAGCTGTTTTTT
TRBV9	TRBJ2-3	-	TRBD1	CASSSRDRVTDTQYF	TGTGCCAGCAGCTCCCGGGACAGGGTGACAGATACGCAGTATTTT
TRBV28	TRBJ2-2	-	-	CASSRTGGPGELFF	TGTGCCAGCAGTCGGACGGGGGGCCCCGGGGAGCTGTTTTTT
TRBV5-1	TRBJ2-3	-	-	CASSLGGSSTDTQYF	TGCGCCAGCAGCTTGGGCGGCAGTAGCACAGATACGCAGTATTTT
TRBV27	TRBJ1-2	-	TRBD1	CASSPDREGGYTF	TGTGCCAGCAGCCCCGACAGGGAGGGTGGCTACACCTTC
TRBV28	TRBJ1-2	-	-	CASSPPGRNYGYTF	TGTGCCAGCAGTCCCCCGGGACGGAACTATGGCTACACCTTC
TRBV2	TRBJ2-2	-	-	CASRPGSNTGELFF	TGTGCCAGCAGACCCGGGTCGAACACCGGGGAGCTGTTTTTT
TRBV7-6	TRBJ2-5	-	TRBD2	CASSLEFGGTRGMGETQYF	TGTGCCAGCAGCTTAGAGTTCGGGGGGACTAGAGGGATGGGAGAGACCCAGTACTTC
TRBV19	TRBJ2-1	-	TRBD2	CASRRSGTLTYNEQFF	TGTGCCAGTCGGAGAAGCGGGACTCTTACCTACAATGAGCAGTTCTTC
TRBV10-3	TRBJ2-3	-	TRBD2	CAISEGTSGSTDTQYF	TGTGCCATCAGTGAAGGGACTAGCGGGAGCACAGATACGCAGTATTTT
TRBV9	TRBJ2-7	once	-	CASSVDPGATYEQYF	TGTGCCAGCAGCGTAGATCCGGGGGCAACCTACGAGCAGTACTTC
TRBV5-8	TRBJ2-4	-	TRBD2	CASSLAAGILLVKNIQYF	TGTGCCAGCAGCTTGGCAGCGGGAATCCTTTTGGTCAAAAACATTCAGTACTTC
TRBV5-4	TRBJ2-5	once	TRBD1	CASSIPGQVQETQYF	TGTGCCAGCAGCATACCGGGACAGGTTCAAGAGACCCAGTACTTC
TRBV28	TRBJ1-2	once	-	CASSLFQDSYGYTF	TGTGCCAGCAGTTTATTCCAGGACAGCTATGGCTACACCTTC